This record covers a single TCR beta chain. The data were taken from a study of long-term antiretroviral therapy in people with HIV. Researchers ran immunoSEQ v3.0 at survey level. Assay used: immunoSEQ multiplex PCR; TCRdb lists only in-frame clones, some missing. The sample has roughly 42,000 clones, roughly 86% seen once. The source material was unsorted PBMCs, sampled 0.1 years before starting antiretroviral therapy. This TCR was recovered from a woman between 50 and 59 years old with HIV.

DNA of the CDR3: TGTGCCAGCAGCTTAGGGCCAGGGAACATTCAGTACTTC. Encoded protein: CASSLGPGNIQYF. This chain connects TRBV7-2 to TRBJ2-4; maybe TRBD1 (5 bases). The CDR3 consists of 13 residues. V lost 1 base, J lost 7 bases, and 8 bases lay in between. Germline-derived CDR1 and CDR2 are SGHTA and FQGNSA.